This entry lists 2 T cell receptor beta chains sequenced from one sample in a study of blood T cell repertoires in COVID-19. Assay: immunoSEQ multiplex PCR; the TCRdb copy retains only in-frame clones and omits some. The sample includes about 190,000 clones, 75% to 90% of them seen just once. Sample: peripheral blood. The receptors come from a man aged 35 to 55 with acute or convalescent COVID-19.

The V gene is TRBV7-9, the J gene TRBJ2-7, with a possible D match to TRBD1 (5 bases). Trimming stripped 5 bases from V and 7 bases from J, with 21 bases between. Per the germline V gene, CDR1 is SEHNR and CDR2 is FQNEAQ (reference sequence). This CDR3 is 15 amino acids long. The CDR3 spells CASSHLHPRAGEQYF. The CDR3 nucleotides read TGTGCCAGCAGCCACCTTCATCCCAGGGCAGGGGAGCAGTACTTC.

The chain couples TRBV7-2 to TRBJ2-7; unclear D gene. Trimming cost V 1 base and J 1 base, with 5 bases left between them. CDR3 length equals 13 residues. Germline V gene lookup returns CDR1 SGHTA and CDR2 FQGNSA. The CDR3 DNA reads as TGTGCCAGCAGCTTAGGTAATTCCTACGAGCAGTACTTC. Translating gives CASSLGNSYEQYF.